What follows are 22 T cell receptor beta chains derived from one specimen sequenced in a study of technical replicates of blood from several donors. The table came from immunoSEQ multiplex PCR; TCRdb's copy has only in-frame clones and leaves some out. Found here are tens of thousands of clones, approximately 94% of them singletons; the top ten hold about 0.4%. The sample comprised T cells isolated from PBMCs. The receptors were sampled from a human donor in good health.

This rearrangement joins TRBV18 to TRBJ1-3; D is unresolved. Germline V gene lookup returns CDR1 KGHSH and CDR2 LQKENI. The CDR3 spans 14 residues. V shed 2 bases and J shed 0 bases, with 5 bases lying between them. CDR3 DNA sequence: TGTGCCAGCTCACCAGGAGCCTCTGGAAACACCATATATTTT. It yields the protein CASSPGASGNTIYF.

This chain uses TRBV6-5 with TRBJ2-3, with 7 positions matching TRBD1. CDR1 and CDR2 (germline): MNHEY, SVGAGI. The CDR3 runs 15 residues. J gave up 2 bases and V 7 bases, and 9 bases lay outside the gene matches. CDR3 sequence (DNA): TGTGCCAGCAACCCGACAGGGATCCTCACAGATACGCAGTATTTT. It yields the protein CASNPTGILTDTQYF.

The chain carries TRBV15 and TRBJ2-1, with D maybe TRBD2 (6 bases). Trimming left V 4 bases short and J 10 bases short, with 14 bases between. Germline lookup yields CDR1 LNHNV and CDR2 YYDKDF (reference sequence). The CDR3 runs 13 residues. The DNA for the CDR3 is TGTGCCACCAGCATGTTGACTAGTCACGAGCAGTTCTTC. Protein product: CATSMLTSHEQFF. Drawing the rest from reference TRBV15 and TRBJ2-1, the complete variable domain is DAMVIQNPRYQVTQFGKPVTLSCSQTLNHNVMYWYQQKSSQAPKLLFHYYDKDFNNEADTPDNFQSRRPNTSFCFLDIRSPGLGDTAMYLCATSMLTSHEQFFGPGTRLTVL.

This chain connects TRBV6-5 to TRBJ1-1; TRBD1 matches at 9 bases. The length of the CDR3 is 15 residues. V shed 5 bases, J shed 4 bases, and the junction held 8 bases outside the gene matches. The germline gives CDR1 MNHEY, CDR2 SVGAGI. This CDR3 reads CASSKDRGVSTEAFF. The CDR3 bases are TGTGCCAGCAGTAAGGACAGGGGCGTAAGCACTGAAGCTTTCTTT.

V and J are TRBV5-1 and TRBJ2-1; 7 nucleotides align to TRBD1. V was pared by 6 bases and J by 4 bases, with 10 bases of the junction left unmatched. CDR3 size: 15 residues. Germline lookup yields CDR1 SGHRS and CDR2 YFSETQ. This CDR3 is CASTSSGTAYNEQFF. The CDR3 nucleotides read TGCGCCAGCACCTCTTCCGGGACAGCTTACAATGAGCAGTTCTTC.

The chain employs TRBV11-2 and TRBJ2-5; D is undetermined. V lost 2 bases to trimming and J lost 1 base, with 8 bases between them. Germline V gives CDR1 SGHAT, CDR2 FQNNGV. The CDR3 runs 14 residues. CDR3 region: CASSLIGIQETQYF. CDR3 bases: TGTGCCAGCAGCTTAATCGGTATCCAAGAGACCCAGTACTTC.

The rearrangement links TRBV9 to TRBJ1-1; tentative D call: TRBD1 (6 bases). From germline, CDR1 is SGDLS and CDR2 YYNGEE. CDR3 length equals 13 residues. The germline V and J ends were trimmed by 3 bases and 0 bases, with 6 bases remaining between them. The CDR3 DNA is TGTGCCAGCAGCGCAGGGGTGAACACTGAAGCTTTCTTT. It encodes CASSAGVNTEAFF.

This clone was picked up one time. This chain joins TRBV7-3 and TRBJ1-1, with a possible D match to TRBD1 (6 bases). CDR1 and CDR2 (germline): SGHTA, FQGTGA. V was clipped by 3 bases and J by 6 bases, with 11 bases between them. The CDR3 is 13 amino acids. CDR3 nucleotides: TGTGCCAGCAGCTTGTCAGGGGAGTCTGAAGCTTTCTTT. It encodes CASSLSGESEAFF.

The gene calls are TRBV7-9 and TRBJ2-7; D is unresolved. Germline assignment: CDR1 SEHNR and CDR2 FQNEAQ (reference sequence). The CDR3 loop spans 12 amino acids. The V end lost 2 bases, the J end lost 6 bases, and 8 bases lay between the germline ends. The chain's CDR3 is CASSLMSVEQYF. The CDR3 nucleotides read TGTGCCAGCAGCTTAATGTCCGTCGAGCAGTACTTC. Filled out from reference TRBV7-9 and TRBJ2-7, the complete variable domain reads DTGVSQNPRHKITKRGQNVTFRCDPISEHNRLYWYRQTLGQGPEFLTYFQNEAQLEKSRLLSDRFSAERPKGSFSTLEIQRTEQGDSAMYLCASSLMSVEQYFGPGTRLTVT.

The chain joins TRBV7-8 to TRBJ2-5; 12 bases are shared with TRBD2. CDR3 size: 17 residues. V lost 5 bases, J lost 4 bases, and 11 bases stayed unmatched. Looked up from germline, CDR1 is SGHVS and CDR2 is FQNEAQ. The CDR3 sequence: CASSPRLAGVRGETQYF. The CDR3 DNA reads as TGTGCCAGCAGCCCCCGACTAGCGGGAGTTCGGGGAGAGACCCAGTACTTC.

The chain uses TRBV4-3 and TRBJ2-7, with TRBD2 identical over 9 bases. This CDR3 comprises 16 residues. V trimming: 0 bases; J trimming: 0 bases; junction bases outside the gene matches: 3. Germline V lookup: CDR1 LGHNA, CDR2 YSLEER. CDR3 bases: TGCGCCAGCAGCCAAGAACTAGCGGGTTCCTCCTACGAGCAGTACTTC. This sequence encodes CASSQELAGSSYEQYF.

This clone came up once. The V and J genes are TRBV7-8 and TRBJ1-1; D gene ambiguous. The germline V and J ends were trimmed by 2 bases and 1 base, with 11 bases remaining between them. Germline CDR1 is SGHVS and CDR2 is FQNEAQ. The CDR3 runs 15 residues. The chain's CDR3 is CASSLFGLTNTEAFF. CDR3 DNA sequence: TGTGCCAGCAGCTTATTTGGACTCACGAACACTGAAGCTTTCTTT. Full variable domain (missing parts from reference TRBV7-8 and TRBJ1-1): GAGVSQSPRYKVAKRGQDVALRCDPISGHVSLFWYQQALGQGPEFLTYFQNEAQLDKSGLPSDRFFAERPEGSVSTLKIQRTQQEDSAVYLCASSLFGLTNTEAFFGQGTRLTVV.

The J gene is TRBJ2-7, the V gene TRBV5-4; 7 positions match TRBD1. Germline V lookup: CDR1 SGHNT, CDR2 YYREEE (reference sequence). This CDR3 has 13 residues. With V trimmed by 1 base and J by 5 bases, 3 bases remained unmatched. The CDR3 spells CASSLNRGNEQYF. CDR3 nucleotide sequence: TGTGCCAGCAGCTTGAACAGGGGCAACGAGCAGTACTTC. Full variable domain (outside the CDR3, taken from reference TRBV5-4 and TRBJ2-7): ETGVTQSPTHLIKTRGQQVTLRCSSQSGHNTVSWYQQALGQGPQFIFQYYREEENGRGNFPPRFSGLQFPNYSSELNVNALELDDSALYLCASSLNRGNEQYFGPGTRLTVT.

This clone appeared a single time. The chain combines TRBV7-9 with TRBJ1-5; D remains unclear. V lost 7 bases, J lost 12 bases, and 10 bases lay in between. Looked up from germline, CDR1 is SEHNR and CDR2 is FQNEAQ (reference sequence). The CDR3 length is 10 residues. CDR3 loop: CASNHRVQHF. The CDR3, as DNA: TGTGCCAGCAACCACAGAGTCCAGCATTTT.

This sequence joins TRBV28 and TRBJ2-1, with 13 bases matching TRBD2. The ends lost 6 bases at V and 7 bases at J; junction bases unmatched: 6. Germline V gene sequence: CDR1 MDHEN, CDR2 SYDVKM. The CDR3 sequence is 15 residues long. This CDR3 reads CASSPALAGGNEQFF. CDR3 bases: TGTGCCAGCAGCCCAGCACTAGCGGGAGGGAATGAGCAGTTCTTC.

The chain links TRBV4-2 to TRBJ2-5, with TRBD2 identical over 11 bases. J gave up 5 bases and V 0 bases, and 2 bases lay outside the gene matches. The CDR3 extends over 15 amino acids. Germline CDR1 and CDR2: LGHNA and YNFKEQ. This CDR3 reads CASSQDTSGSETQYF. DNA for the CDR3: TGTGCCAGCAGCCAAGATACTAGCGGGAGCGAGACCCAGTACTTC.

The genes are TRBV6-1 and TRBJ2-7, with TRBD1 as a possible D gene (6 bases). The V gene lost 3 bases and the J gene lost 7 bases, with 13 bases spanning the gap. Germline CDR1 is MNHNS and CDR2 is SASEGT. The length of the CDR3 is 13 residues. The CDR3 DNA is TGTGCCAGCAGTGAGGGGACACCATGGGAGCAGTACTTC. It encodes CASSEGTPWEQYF.

The chain has TRBV6-5 and TRBJ1-3; a weak D match, TRBD1 (5 bases). The V gene's germline CDR1 is MNHEY and CDR2 SVGAGI. V was pared by 2 bases and J by 8 bases, with 10 bases between. The CDR3 extends over 13 amino acids. This CDR3 is CASSYGGVDTIYF. CDR3 nucleotide sequence: TGTGCCAGCAGTTACGGGGGGGTGGACACCATATATTTT.

V usage is TRBV4-1 and J usage is TRBJ2-7, with a possible D match to TRBD1 (6 bases). The length of the CDR3 is 16 residues. The V end was cut by 1 base, the J end by 3 bases, with 16 bases between. Germline CDR1 reads MGHRA; CDR2 reads YSYEKL. The CDR3 nucleotides read TGCGCCAGCAGCCAAGTACAGGGAGCGCCAGGCTACGAGCAGTACTTC. The encoded protein is CASSQVQGAPGYEQYF.

The V gene is TRBV11-3, the J gene TRBJ1-1, with D perhaps matching TRBD1 (6 bases). Trimming cost V 1 base and J 9 bases, with 18 bases left between them. The CDR3 is made up of 15 amino acids. CDR1 and CDR2 (germline): SGHNT, YENEEA. The CDR3 spells CASSLGDTIPWKAFF. The CDR3, as DNA: TGTGCCAGCAGCTTAGGGGACACCATCCCTTGGAAAGCTTTCTTT.

The chain links TRBV5-6 to TRBJ2-7; no clear D. Germline V lookup: CDR1 SGHDT, CDR2 YYEEEE. This CDR3 comprises 14 residues. Trimming took off 4 bases at V and 7 bases at J, with 18 bases between the two ends. CDR3 in DNA: TGTGCCAGCAGCCCCCGACCGTGGAGTAAAGAGCAGTACTTC. Encoded protein: CASSPRPWSKEQYF.

The rearrangement links TRBV30 to TRBJ1-1; D remains ambiguous. V was clipped by 0 bases and J by 5 bases, with 10 bases between them. This CDR3 is 13 amino acids long. The germline gives CDR1 GTSNPN, CDR2 SVGIG (reference sequence). The CDR3: CAWSVQVDTEAFF. DNA of the CDR3: TGTGCCTGGAGTGTACAAGTTGATACTGAAGCTTTCTTT.